This TCR beta chain was observed in a study of blood T cells in healthy people across ages. Study outcomes and limitations: More naive CD4+ cells and higher diversity marked long-lived donors relative to aged donors. The study found TCR beta diversity correlated strongly with naive T cell percentage.

Combining a sample-barcoded 5' primer with a J-beta primer mix, a second PCR ran for 7 to 11 cycles. Template switching added a 12-random-nucleotide identifier to every cDNA molecule. TCRdb independently ran MiXCR on the 5' RACE reads; one entry per CDR3 protein. This sample yields about 570,000 distinct CDR3 sequences, of which 25% to 30% are seen a single time; less than 20% belongs to the top ten. Details on this clonotype: Its antigen is undetermined.

This CDR3 is 17 amino acids long. V was trimmed by 0 bases and J by 5 bases, leaving 20 bases between them. Germline V gene lookup returns CDR1 SGHRS and CDR2 YFSETQ. Material for sequencing was blood. This clonotype originated in a woman aged 70-85 years in good health. The V gene is TRBV5-1, the J gene TRBJ1-1, with D hard to call. The CDR3 nucleotides are TGCGCCAGCAGCTTGGAGGTCCGATCGGAGAGAAGAACTGAAGCTTTCTTT. Translating it yields CASSLEVRSERRTEAFF.